The 12 T cell receptor beta chains below come from one sample, sequenced in a study of cytomegalovirus exposure and HLA in healthy donors. It was with 60 Vbeta and 13 Jbeta primers that the PCR ran. The data were produced by immunoSEQ multiplex PCR, yet TCRdb's version contains in-frame clones alone and is incomplete. This table has fewer than 150,000 clones, around 80% appearing once. The sequenced material came from PBMCs. The receptor set was obtained from a man aged 50 to 59 in good health and CMV-seronegative.

The chain links TRBV7-9 to TRBJ2-1, with D possibly TRBD2 on 5 matching bases. Per the germline V gene, CDR1 is SEHNR and CDR2 is FQNEAQ (reference sequence). This CDR3 has 15 residues. The V and J ends lost 5 bases and 15 bases respectively, with 26 bases between them. CDR3 nucleotide sequence: TGTGCCAGCAGCCTAGTTGGTGCGGGCGGGCCCCCGCGGTTCTTC. Translated, it gives CASSLVGAGGPPRFF.

V usage is TRBV20-1 and J usage is TRBJ1-1; no definite D call. Germline CDR1 reads DFQATT; CDR2 reads SNEGSKA (reference sequence). The V and J ends lost 0 bases and 10 bases respectively, with 9 bases between them. CDR3 length: 11 amino acids. The CDR3 region has the DNA TGCAGTGCTAGAGATCGGTGTTCAGCTTTCTTT. Its protein product is CSARDRCSAFF.

V and J are TRBV6-1 and TRBJ2-3, with D possibly matching TRBD2 (6 bases). The ends were cut back, 1 base at V and 6 bases at J, with 20 bases in the middle. Germline-derived CDR1 and CDR2 are MNHNS and SASEGT. The CDR3 covers 17 residues. The CDR3 loop is CASSEGVAVLLADTQYF. The CDR3 bases are TGTGCCAGCAGTGAAGGAGTAGCGGTTCTTCTGGCGGATACGCAGTATTTT.

This rearrangement joins TRBV13 to TRBJ1-5; D is ambiguous. CDR3 length equals 13 residues. V gave up 5 bases and J gave up 4 bases, with 9 bases separating them. CDR1 and CDR2 from the germline V gene are PRHDT and FYEKMQ (reference sequence). The CDR3, as DNA: TGTGCCAGCAGCCGCGGCGTGAATCAGCCCCAGCATTTT. This translates into CASSRGVNQPQHF.

The rearrangement uses TRBV11-1 and TRBJ2-7, with 10 bases that match TRBD1. From germline, CDR1 is SGHAT and CDR2 FQDESV (reference sequence). The CDR3 is 15 residues long. The V segment lost 6 bases and the J segment 4 bases; nucleotides outside the gene matches: 9. Here the CDR3 DNA reads TGTGCCAGCAGTTCGGGGGACAGGGGCGAGTACGAGCAGTACTTC. Translated, it gives CASSSGDRGEYEQYF. The complete variable domain, with remaining parts taken from reference TRBV11-1 and TRBJ2-7, reads EAEVAQSPRYKITEKSQAVAFWCDPISGHATLYWYRQILGQGPELLVQFQDESVVDDSQLPKDRFSAERLKGVDSTLKIQPAELGDSAMYLCASSSGDRGEYEQYFGPGTRLTVT.

This chain connects TRBV4-2 to TRBJ1-2; D call uncertain. Trimming cost V 2 bases and J 6 bases, with 10 bases left between them. The CDR3 totals 13 residues. Germline V gives CDR1 LGHNA, CDR2 YNFKEQ. DNA of the CDR3: TGTGCCAGCAGCCAAAGGGAGGGCGATGGCTACACCTTC. This encodes CASSQREGDGYTF.

The rearrangement links TRBV5-1 to TRBJ1-5; 7 bases agree with TRBD1. Germline values: CDR1 SGHRS, CDR2 YFSETQ. V was pared by 0 bases and J by 6 bases, with 6 bases of the junction left unmatched. The CDR3 loop spans 15 amino acids. The CDR3 nucleotides are TGCGCCAGCAGCTTGGGACAGGGTGGCGGTCAGCCCCAGCATTTT. Its protein product is CASSLGQGGGQPQHF.

CDR3 in amino acids: CAVKGQGREKLFF. CDR3 bases: TGTGCCGTAAAGGGACAGGGTCGTGAAAAACTGTTTTTT. The chain couples TRBV19 to TRBJ1-4, with TRBD1 matching over 9 bases. The V segment lost 11 bases and the J segment 7 bases; nucleotides outside the gene matches: 8. CDR1 LNHDA and CDR2 SQIVND come from the germline V gene (reference sequence). CDR3 length: 13 residues.

The rearrangement links TRBV7-3 to TRBJ1-6, with no clear D. The V gene lost 3 bases and the J gene lost 11 bases, with 11 bases spanning the gap. There are 13 residues in the CDR3. CDR1 is SGHTA and CDR2 is FQGTGA in the germline V gene. The CDR3 sequence: CASSFDGKPPLHF. The DNA for the CDR3 is TGTGCCAGCAGCTTCGACGGGAAGCCACCCCTCCACTTT.

J is TRBJ1-3 and V is TRBV5-4; possible D gene TRBD1, 5 bases. Germline V gene sequence: CDR1 SGHNT, CDR2 YYREEE (reference sequence). The CDR3 consists of 16 residues. Trimming pared 4 bases from V and 0 bases from J, leaving 14 bases between. This CDR3 reads CASSPPGGNSGNTIYF. The CDR3 region has the DNA TGTGCCAGCAGCCCGCCCGGGGGTAACTCTGGAAACACCATATATTTT.

The chain uses TRBV30 and TRBJ2-5; D possibly corresponds to TRBD2 (6 bases). The V and J ends lost 1 base and 5 bases respectively, with 11 bases between them. CDR3 length equals 13 residues. Per the germline V gene, CDR1 is GTSNPN and CDR2 is SVGIG (reference sequence). Here the CDR3 DNA reads TGTGCCTGGAGTGCCGGGGGATGGGAGACCCAGTACTTC. Translation gives CAWSAGGWETQYF.

The CDR3 nucleotides read TGTGCCAGCAGTTACTCGAGTCTAGCGGAGTACAATGAGCAGTTCTTC. This codes for CASSYSSLAEYNEQFF. V gene TRBV6-6 combines with J gene TRBJ2-1; TRBD2 agrees at 7 bases. The CDR3 sequence is 16 residues long. Per germline, CDR1 MNHNY and CDR2 SVGAGI (reference sequence). The V gene end was trimmed by 0 bases and the J gene end by 4 bases; junction bases not matched to a gene: 6.